Each of the 10 T cell receptor beta chains below was sequenced from the same sample in a study of CD8+CD57+ T cells in acquired aplastic anemia. Genomic DNA acted as the template from which TCR beta VDJ combination and CDR3 sequence profiling were carried out. Each CDR3 protein is one row after TCRdb ran MiXCR on the reads. The profile covers under 350,000 distinct CDR3 sequences, with under 60% appearing a single time and around 1.3% taken by the ten largest. In patients chosen for sequencing, flow cytometry had shown CD8+CD57+ cell expansion. Sequencing was performed on sorted CD4+, CD8+, or CD8+CD57+ T cells (not recorded which) from PBMCs. The origin of the receptors is a human donor with aplastic anemia.

V and J are TRBV4-1 and TRBJ1-5; TRBD1 might be the D (6 bases). The ends were cut back, 4 bases at V and 6 bases at J, with 13 bases in the middle. Germline V gene lookup returns CDR1 MGHRA and CDR2 YSYEKL. The CDR3 runs 14 residues. The CDR3 sequence is CASSPYRVSQPQHF. The CDR3 DNA follows: TGCGCCAGCAGCCCCTACAGGGTCAGTCAGCCCCAGCATTTT.

This clonotype has just a few counts. This chain links TRBV7-8 with TRBJ1-6; TRBD1 is a possible D gene (6 bases). Germline CDR1 SGHVS, CDR2 FQNEAQ. The CDR3 consists of 14 residues. V dropped 3 bases and J dropped 7 bases, with 10 bases sitting between them. Written as DNA, the CDR3 is TGTGCCAGCAGCTTTGCGGGACACAATTCACCCCTCCACTTT. This gives the protein CASSFAGHNSPLHF.

This chain links TRBV7-3 with TRBJ2-1; TRBD2 might be the D (5 bases). The germline gives CDR1 SGHTA, CDR2 FQGTGA. The V end lost 3 bases, the J end lost 4 bases, and 13 bases lay between the germline ends. This CDR3 region has 15 residues. The CDR3 loop reads CASSFLSGTYNEQFF. The CDR3 DNA is TGTGCCAGCAGCTTCCTCAGCGGAACATACAATGAGCAGTTCTTC.

The V and J genes are TRBV12-3 or TRBV12-4 and TRBJ2-1; 11 nucleotides line up with TRBD2. V lost 5 bases, J lost 9 bases, and 6 bases stayed unmatched. The CDR3 is 14 residues long. CDR3: CASSMTSGVLEQFF. DNA for the CDR3: TGTGCCAGCAGTATGACTAGCGGGGTCCTTGAGCAGTTCTTC.

This clonotype has a count of ten or more. The chain carries TRBV3-1 and TRBJ1-6; maybe TRBD1 (5 bases). The CDR3 has 14 residues. V was trimmed by 4 bases and J by 4 bases, leaving 8 bases between them. Germline V CDR1 and CDR2: LGHDT, YNNKEL (reference sequence). The CDR3 sequence is CASSRDRYNSPLHF. CDR3 nucleotides: TGTGCCAGCAGCCGGGACCGATATAATTCACCCCTCCACTTT.

The chain uses TRBV7-9 and TRBJ2-5, with 8 bases matching TRBD2. V lost 1 base to trimming and J lost 4 bases; unmatched junction nucleotides: 5. Germline CDR1 reads SEHNR; CDR2 reads FQNEAQ (reference sequence). This CDR3 comprises 15 residues. CDR3 DNA sequence: TGTGCCAGCAGCTTAGGACTAGCGAGTTCAGAGACCCAGTACTTC. Translated, it gives CASSLGLASSETQYF.

This sequence joins TRBV29-1 and TRBJ1-5, with 7 bases that match TRBD1. The CDR3 has 12 amino acids. V lost 6 bases, J lost 11 bases, and 10 bases stayed unmatched. Germline CDR1 and CDR2: SQVTM and ANQGSEA. The CDR3 DNA reads as TGCAGCGTCTCGCAGGGGGGAAAAGCCCAGCATTTT. Protein product: CSVSQGGKAQHF.

At least ten counts were recorded for this clonotype. The chain joins TRBV6-1 to TRBJ1-5; no reliable D call. V gave up 10 bases and J gave up 6 bases, with 22 bases separating them. The length of the CDR3 is 15 residues. Germline assignment: CDR1 MNHNS and CDR2 SASEGT. CDR3 in amino acids: CATRGDTPGSQPQHF. DNA for the CDR3: TGTGCCACCAGAGGAGACACTCCCGGCAGTCAGCCCCAGCATTTT.

The chain couples TRBV20-1 to TRBJ2-5; 8 bases align to TRBD2. With 0 bases clipped from V and 1 base from J, the junction kept 4 bases outside the gene matches. Germline V gene sequence: CDR1 DFQATT, CDR2 SNEGSKA (reference sequence). The CDR3 sequence is 15 residues long. The CDR3 loop is CSARDAGGPQETQYF. In nucleotides, the CDR3 is TGCAGTGCTAGAGATGCGGGGGGACCCCAAGAGACCCAGTACTTC.

The sample holds many counts of this clonotype. V and J are TRBV7-3 and TRBJ2-3; no firm D call. The CDR3 loop spans 16 amino acids. Trimming stripped 0 bases from V and 3 bases from J, with 13 bases between. The V gene's germline CDR1 is SGHTA and CDR2 FQGTGA. The CDR3 region is CASSLTRVGNTDTQYF. The DNA of the CDR3 is TGTGCCAGCAGCTTAACCCGGGTGGGCAATACAGATACGCAGTATTTT.